Sequencing of this T cell receptor (beta chain) was carried out in a study of Graves' ophthalmopathy and Graves' hyperthyroidism. Study observations and caveats: The model's ophthalmopathy progression predictions had around 64% sensitivity and 72% to 75% specificity. Ophthalmopathy cases were distinguished from stable hyperthyroidism by a 13-signature model, reaching approximately 88% sensitivity and around 80% specificity. Blood samples also showed most expanded thyroid clonotypes exceeding 0.001 frequency.

PBMCs came from more than 7.5 ml of fresh peripheral blood. In regard to this clonotype: Its antigen is not known. A junction end diverges from the germline sequence, so it may reflect a read error.

CDR3 size: 16 residues. Germline loops: CDR1 SEHNR, CDR2 FQNEAQ (reference sequence). RNA served as the template for amplifying TCR beta CDR3 regions. HTBI-primed first-round RT-PCR preceded second-round multiplex PCR. TCRdb re-called the multiplex PCR reads through MiXCR, storing one row per CDR3 protein. The top ten clones hold roughly 45% of a sample with 650,000 to 900,000 distinct CDR3 sequences, 40% of them seen once. The chain recombines TRBV7-9 with TRBJ2-7; 11 bases line up with TRBD2. The material sequenced was peripheral blood. The TCR originated in an adult man with Graves' ophthalmopathy. The CDR3 is CASSVAGTSGSYEQYF. In nucleotides, the CDR3 is TGTGCCAGCAGCGTAGCCGGGACTAGCGGATCCTACGAGCAGTACTTC.